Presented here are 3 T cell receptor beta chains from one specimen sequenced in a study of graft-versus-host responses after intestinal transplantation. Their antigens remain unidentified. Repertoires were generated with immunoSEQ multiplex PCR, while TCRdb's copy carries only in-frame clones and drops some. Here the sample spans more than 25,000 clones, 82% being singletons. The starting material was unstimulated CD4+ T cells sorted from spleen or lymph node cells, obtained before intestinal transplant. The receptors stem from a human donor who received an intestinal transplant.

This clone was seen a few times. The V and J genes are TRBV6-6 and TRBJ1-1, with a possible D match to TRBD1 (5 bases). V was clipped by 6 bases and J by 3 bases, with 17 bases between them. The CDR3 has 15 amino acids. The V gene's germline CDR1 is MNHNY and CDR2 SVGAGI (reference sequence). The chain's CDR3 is CASRDRQWSDTEAFF. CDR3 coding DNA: TGTGCCAGCAGGGACCGACAGTGGTCCGACACTGAAGCTTTCTTT.

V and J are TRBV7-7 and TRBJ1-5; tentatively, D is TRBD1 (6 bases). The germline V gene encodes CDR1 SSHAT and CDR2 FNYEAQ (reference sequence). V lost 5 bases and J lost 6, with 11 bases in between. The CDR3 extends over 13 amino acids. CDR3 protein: CASSGGQGQPQHF. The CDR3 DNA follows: TGTGCCAGCAGCGGGGGGCAGGGTCAGCCCCAGCATTTT.

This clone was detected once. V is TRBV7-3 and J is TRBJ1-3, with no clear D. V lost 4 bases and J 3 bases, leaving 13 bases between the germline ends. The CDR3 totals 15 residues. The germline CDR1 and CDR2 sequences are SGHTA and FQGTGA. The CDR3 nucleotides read TGTGCCAGCAGCTCTGCGGGGTTCGGTGGAAACACCATATATTTT. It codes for CASSSAGFGGNTIYF.